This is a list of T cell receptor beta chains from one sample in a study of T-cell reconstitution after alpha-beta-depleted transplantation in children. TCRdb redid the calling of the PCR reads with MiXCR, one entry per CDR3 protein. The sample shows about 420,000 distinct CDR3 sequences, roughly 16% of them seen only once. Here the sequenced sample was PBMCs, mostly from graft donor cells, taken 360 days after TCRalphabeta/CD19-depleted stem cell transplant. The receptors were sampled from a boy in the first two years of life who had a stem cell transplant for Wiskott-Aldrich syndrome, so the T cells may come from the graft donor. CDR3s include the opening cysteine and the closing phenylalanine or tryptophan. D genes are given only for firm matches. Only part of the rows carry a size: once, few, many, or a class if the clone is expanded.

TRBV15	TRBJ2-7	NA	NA	CATSTHLVSEQYF	TGTGCCACCAGCACTCATCTAGTTTCCGAGCAGTACTTC
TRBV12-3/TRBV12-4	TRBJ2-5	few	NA	CASSRVQGWETQYF	TGTGCCAGCAGTAGGGTACAGGGTTGGGAGACCCAGTACTTC
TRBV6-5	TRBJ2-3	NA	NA	CASSYSRGRDTQYF	TGTGCCAGCAGTTACTCAAGAGGGCGAGATACGCAGTATTTT
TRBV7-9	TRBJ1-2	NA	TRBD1	CASSPWTGLNYGYTF	TGTGCCAGCAGCCCCTGGACAGGGCTGAACTATGGCTACACCTTC
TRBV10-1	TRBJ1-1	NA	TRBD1	CASSDFKTGEGGAFF	TGCGCCAGCAGTGATTTCAAGACAGGGGAAGGGGGAGCTTTCTTT
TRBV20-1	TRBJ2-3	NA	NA	CSARGGLAPDTQYF	TGCAGTGCTAGAGGGGGGCTAGCCCCAGATACGCAGTATTTT
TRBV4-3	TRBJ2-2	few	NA	CASSQEDSFERTGELFF	TGCGCCAGCAGCCAAGAAGACAGTTTTGAGAGAACCGGGGAGCTGTTTTTT
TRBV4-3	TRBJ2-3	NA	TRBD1	CASSQDKWDRESTDTQYF	TGCGCCAGCAGCCAAGATAAATGGGACAGGGAGAGCACAGATACGCAGTATTTT
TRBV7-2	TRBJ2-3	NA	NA	CASSLIGGALTDTQYF	TGTGCCAGCAGCTTAATTGGGGGGGCCCTCACAGATACGCAGTATTTT
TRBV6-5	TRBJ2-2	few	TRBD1	CASSYSKTGDTGELFF	TGTGCCAGCAGTTACTCGAAAACAGGGGATACCGGGGAGCTGTTTTTT
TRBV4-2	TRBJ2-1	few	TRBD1	CASSPRRTGEYNEQFF	TGTGCCAGCAGCCCTCGACGGACAGGGGAATACAATGAGCAGTTCTTC
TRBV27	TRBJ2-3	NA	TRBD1	CASSLGQADTQYF	TGTGCCAGCAGTTTAGGACAGGCGGATACGCAGTATTTT
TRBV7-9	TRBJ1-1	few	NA	CASSFQGFGNTEAFF	TGTGCCAGCAGCTTCCAGGGATTCGGGAACACTGAAGCTTTCTTT
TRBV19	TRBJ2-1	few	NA	CASMAYNEQFF	TGTGCCAGTATGGCCTACAATGAGCAGTTCTTC